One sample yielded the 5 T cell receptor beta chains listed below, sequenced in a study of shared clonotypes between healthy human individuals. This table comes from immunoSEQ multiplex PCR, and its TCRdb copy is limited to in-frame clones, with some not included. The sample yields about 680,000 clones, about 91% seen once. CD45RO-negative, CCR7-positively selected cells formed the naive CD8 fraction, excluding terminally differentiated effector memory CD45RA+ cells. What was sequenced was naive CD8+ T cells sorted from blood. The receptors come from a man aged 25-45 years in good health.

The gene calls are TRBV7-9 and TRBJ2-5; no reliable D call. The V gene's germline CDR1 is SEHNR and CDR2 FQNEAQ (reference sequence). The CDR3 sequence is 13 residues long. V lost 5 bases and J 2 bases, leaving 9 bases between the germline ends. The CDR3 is CASSPRSQETQYF. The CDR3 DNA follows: TGTGCCAGCAGCCCACGCAGTCAAGAGACCCAGTACTTC.

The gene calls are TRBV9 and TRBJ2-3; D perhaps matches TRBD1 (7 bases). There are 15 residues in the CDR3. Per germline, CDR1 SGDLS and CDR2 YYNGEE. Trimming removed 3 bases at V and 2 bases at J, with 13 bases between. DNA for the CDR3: TGTGCCAGCAGCGGGAGGGACAGAAACACAGATACGCAGTATTTT. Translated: CASSGRDRNTDTQYF.

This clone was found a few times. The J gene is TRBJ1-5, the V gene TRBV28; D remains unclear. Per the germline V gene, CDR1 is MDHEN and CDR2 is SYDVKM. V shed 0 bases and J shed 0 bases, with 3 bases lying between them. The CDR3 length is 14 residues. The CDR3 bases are TGTGCCAGCAGTTTATGGAATAGCAATCAGCCCCAGCATTTT. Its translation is CASSLWNSNQPQHF.

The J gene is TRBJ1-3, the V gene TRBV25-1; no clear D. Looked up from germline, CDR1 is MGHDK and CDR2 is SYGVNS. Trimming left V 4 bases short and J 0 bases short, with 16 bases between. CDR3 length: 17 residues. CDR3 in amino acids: CASSVYAAGSSGNTIYF. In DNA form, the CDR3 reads TGTGCCAGCAGTGTTTACGCAGCGGGGAGCTCTGGAAACACCATATATTTT.

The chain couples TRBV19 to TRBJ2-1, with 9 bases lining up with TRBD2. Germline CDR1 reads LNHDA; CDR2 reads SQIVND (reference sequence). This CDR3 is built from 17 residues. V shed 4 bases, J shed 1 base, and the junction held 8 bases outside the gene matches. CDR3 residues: CASSKGGGRESYNEQFF. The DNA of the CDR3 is TGTGCCAGTAGTAAAGGAGGCGGGAGGGAGTCCTACAATGAGCAGTTCTTC.